The 4 T cell receptor beta chains reported below all come from one sample, sequenced in a study of shared clonotypes between healthy human individuals. As defined, naive CD8 cells were CD45RO-negative and positively selected for CCR7, with terminally differentiated effector memory CD45RA+ cells excluded. Repertoires were generated with immunoSEQ multiplex PCR, while TCRdb's copy carries only in-frame clones and drops some. The sample consists of about 2.2 million clones, 93% of them appearing once. The sequencing sample was made of naive CD8+ T cells from PBMCs. The receptors were gathered from a man between 18 and 29 years old in good health. Some clones in this sample may be carry-over from other donors' samples.

The rearrangement uses TRBV7-2 and TRBJ2-1, with D perhaps matching TRBD2 (6 bases). V was clipped by 5 bases and J by 0 bases, with 17 bases between them. Germline V CDR1 and CDR2: SGHTA, FQGNSA. The CDR3 consists of 17 residues. CDR3 region: CASSLRSGLSSYNEQFF. In nucleotides, the CDR3 is TGTGCCAGCAGCCTCCGTAGCGGCCTTAGCTCCTACAATGAGCAGTTCTTC.

The chain couples TRBV6-5 to TRBJ1-5, with TRBD1 identical over 7 bases. The length of the CDR3 is 14 residues. V was pared by 6 bases and J by 2 bases, with 4 bases of the junction left unmatched. Germline loops: CDR1 MNHEY, CDR2 SVGAGI. The CDR3 loop is CASRDRSRNQPQHF. The CDR3 bases are TGTGCCAGCAGGGACAGGTCGCGCAATCAGCCCCAGCATTTT.

The chain's CDR3 is CASSFGRETQYF. In nucleotides, the CDR3 is TGTGCCAGCAGCTTCGGGAGGGAGACCCAGTACTTC. V is TRBV7-9 and J is TRBJ2-5; 7 bases fit TRBD2. From germline, CDR1 is SEHNR and CDR2 FQNEAQ (reference sequence). CDR3 length equals 12 residues. Unmatched junction bases numbered 0, after V lost 3 bases and J lost 5 bases.

The chain uses TRBV7-9 and TRBJ2-7, with D possibly TRBD1 on 6 matching bases. CDR1 and CDR2 from the germline V gene are SEHNR and FQNEAQ (reference sequence). This CDR3 is 14 amino acids long. Trimming took 5 bases from V and 4 from J, leaving 15 bases between them. The CDR3 DNA reads as TGTGCCAGCAGCCCCCCATGGGGGCTTTACGAGCAGTACTTC. Translation gives CASSPPWGLYEQYF.